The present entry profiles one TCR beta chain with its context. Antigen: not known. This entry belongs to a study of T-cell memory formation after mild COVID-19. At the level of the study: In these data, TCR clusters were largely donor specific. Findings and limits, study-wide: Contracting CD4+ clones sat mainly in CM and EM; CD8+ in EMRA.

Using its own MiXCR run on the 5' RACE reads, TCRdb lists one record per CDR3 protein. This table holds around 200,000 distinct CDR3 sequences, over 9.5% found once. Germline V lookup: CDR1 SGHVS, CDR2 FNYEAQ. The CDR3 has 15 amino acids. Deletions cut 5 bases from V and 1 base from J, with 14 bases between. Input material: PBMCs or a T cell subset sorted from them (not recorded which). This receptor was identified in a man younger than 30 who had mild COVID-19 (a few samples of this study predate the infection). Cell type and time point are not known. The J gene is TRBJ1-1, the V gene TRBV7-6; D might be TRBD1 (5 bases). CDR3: CASSPTGVGNTEAFF. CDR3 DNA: TGTGCCAGCAGCCCCACGGGGGTGGGGAACACTGAAGCTTTCTTT.